This TCR beta chain was documented in a study of T cells in localized non-small cell lung cancer (dated by TCRdb to the early 2020s). In terms of the full investigation: The study examined T cell repertoires in approximately 240 patients with early-stage NSCLC and compared tumors with uninvolved tumor-adjacent lungs. All 220 or so NSCLC patients in the cohort were treatment-naive and had localized lung tumors that were resected. NSCLC patients had a mean age of around 61 years, and fewer than 150 were male and nearly 110 female. On the study overall, not on this receptor specifically: Longer overall survival was associated with higher T cell density in blood, whereas shorter survival was associated with higher clonality in adjacent lung. Because multi-region sequencing of the tumors was not done, intratumor heterogeneity could not be ruled out. Of the top 100 tumor clones, a median of roughly 53 were detected in paired uninvolved adjacent lung; approximately 30 were also among that lung's top 100. Uninvolved tumor-adjacent lung showed the highest T cell clonality, higher than tumor, which suggests more focused antigenic responses in the uninvolved tumor-adjacent lung. Since the design was exploratory, TCR variables were selected using unadjusted p-values with no false-discovery rate correction.

At diagnosis, tumor, uninvolved tumor-adjacent lung and peripheral blood were collected and then preserved as a mix of FFPE and fresh-frozen material. Blood samples were analyzed as peripheral blood mononuclear cells for TCR repertoire profiling. For CDR1 and CDR2, the germline V gene (reference sequence) lists LNHNV and YYDKDF. The CDR3 starts with the cysteine, ends with the phenylalanine, and has 16 residues. CDR3 DNA only is kept here, 48 bases in frame from base 1. V lost 1 base and J lost 10 bases; the stretch between them is 20 bases long. The immunoSEQ Assay was used to sequence TCR beta CDR3 regions from DNA. Per the source publication's procedure: T cell density was computed as TCR beta template counts normalized to usable DNA estimated by amplifying housekeeping genes. Richness was estimated with the preseqR package, extrapolating to 400,000 templates for PBMC samples and 120,000 templates for tissue samples. Clonality was defined by subtracting Pielou's evenness from one. Tissue-enriched TCRs were identified by differential abundance testing using productive amino-acid clonotypes, minimum total count 5 and alpha 0.1. The Jaccard Index and the Morisita Overlap Index were used to measure repertoire overlap between compartments. GLIPH grouped TCR beta CDR3s together with public tetramer-defined viral CDR3s, and a viral motif had to include at least three viral sequences and also show V-gene enrichment. Held by TCRdb, this immuneACCESS table contains in-frame sequences only and omits some clones. Under half of the omission traces to an unresolved V gene where checked; the cause of the rest is unknown. Clonal size and the V and J genes are those of that table, whereas D and trimming came from the DNA. This sample comprises fewer than 100,000 clones, approximately 88% of them detected only once. Around 15% of the sample is in the top ten clones.

With respect to this clone: What antigen it recognizes has not been identified. No much larger clone is present one base from it, and per-base qualities are unavailable.

Specimen: peripheral blood, collected before any cancer treatment. The rearranged chain carries TRBV15 and TRBJ2-1; the D region possibly corresponds to TRBD2 (5 bases align). The TCR originated in a man aged 35-75 years with stage I squamous cell lung carcinoma. Read as DNA, the sequence is TGTGCCACCAGCAGAGGATCGTCCGGGGTCTGGGAGGAGCAGTTCTTC. This encodes CATSRGSSGVWEEQFF. Full variable domain (CDR3 extended with the reference TRBV15 and TRBJ2-1 proteins): DAMVIQNPRYQVTQFGKPVTLSCSQTLNHNVMYWYQQKSSQAPKLLFHYYDKDFNNEADTPDNFQSRRPNTSFCFLDIRSPGLGDTAMYLCATSRGSSGVWEEQFFGPGTRLTVL.